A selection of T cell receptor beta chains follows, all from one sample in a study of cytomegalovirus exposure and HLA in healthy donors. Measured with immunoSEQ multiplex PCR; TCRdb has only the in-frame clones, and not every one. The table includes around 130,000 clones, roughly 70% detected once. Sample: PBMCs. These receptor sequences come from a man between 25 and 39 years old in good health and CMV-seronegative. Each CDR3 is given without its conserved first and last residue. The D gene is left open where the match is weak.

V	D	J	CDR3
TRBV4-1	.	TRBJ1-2	ASSQVGTESYT
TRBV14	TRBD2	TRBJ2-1	ASSPLLLAGGRGYEQF
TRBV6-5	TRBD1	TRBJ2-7	ASSSPPTGVYEQY
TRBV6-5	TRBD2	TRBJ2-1	ASSYSQAGVYNEQF
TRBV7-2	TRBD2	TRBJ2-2	ASSLRLAATGELF
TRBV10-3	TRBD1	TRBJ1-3	AIRGQGAPGNTIY
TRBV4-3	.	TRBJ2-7	ASSPTDGGPFYEQY
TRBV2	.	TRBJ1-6	ASSESTNSPLH
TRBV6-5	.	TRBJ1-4	ASSYSGGGNLF
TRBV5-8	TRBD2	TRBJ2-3	ASSPVAGGLYDTQY
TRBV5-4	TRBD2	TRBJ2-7	ASSLTGTTYEQY
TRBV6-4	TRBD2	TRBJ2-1	ASSFSGGAYNEQF
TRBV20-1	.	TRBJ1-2	SAQDGYT
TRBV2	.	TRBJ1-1	ASSGQLNTEAF
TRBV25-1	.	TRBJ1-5	ASSSTESNQPQH
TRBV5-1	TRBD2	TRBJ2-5	ASKSGGRQETQY
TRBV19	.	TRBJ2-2	ASSIIRTGELF
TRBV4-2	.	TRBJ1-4	ASSQVRGIGEKLF
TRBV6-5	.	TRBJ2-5	ASRNRDKQY
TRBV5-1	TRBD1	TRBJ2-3	ASTTGQGPDTQY
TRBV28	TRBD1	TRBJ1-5	ASSPPTGSNQPQH
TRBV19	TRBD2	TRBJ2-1	ASSPLSGGAYNEQF
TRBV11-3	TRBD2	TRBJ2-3	ASSLSPSGITDTQY
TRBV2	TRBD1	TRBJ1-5	ASSLGQGHQPQH
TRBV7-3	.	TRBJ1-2	ASSPSEGGGYT
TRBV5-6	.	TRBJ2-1	ASSFTGHKNLNEQF
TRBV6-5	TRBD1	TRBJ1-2	ASSYSFIAGGGYT
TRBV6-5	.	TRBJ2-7	ASSYGAFGPAYEQY
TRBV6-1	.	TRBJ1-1	ASSVGGAKVEAF
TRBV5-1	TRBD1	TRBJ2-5	ASSLGQGGETQY
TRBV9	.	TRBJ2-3	ASSVDSLNTQY
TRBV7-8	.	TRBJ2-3	ASSLAGITDTQY
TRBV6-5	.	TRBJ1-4	ASSSVTSLLSKLF
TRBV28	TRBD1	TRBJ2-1	ASSRGQANEQF
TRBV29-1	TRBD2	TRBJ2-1	SVVKGLASYNEQF
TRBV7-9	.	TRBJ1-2	ASSLGRGRLGYT
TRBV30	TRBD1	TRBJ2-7	AIRDRGTYEQY
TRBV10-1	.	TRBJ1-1	ASRRPCVGEAF
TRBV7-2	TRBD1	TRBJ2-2	ASSLRQGPNTGELF
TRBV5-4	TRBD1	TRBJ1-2	ASSSPGQANYGYT
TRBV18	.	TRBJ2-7	ASSPGLAVDEQY
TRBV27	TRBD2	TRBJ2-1	ASSSAGGGYNEQF
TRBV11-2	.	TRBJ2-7	ASSPQTSNYEQY
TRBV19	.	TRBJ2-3	ASNGQIATDTQY
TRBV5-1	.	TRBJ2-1	ASSLALSLYNEQF
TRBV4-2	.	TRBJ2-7	ASSQETVAAGASYEQY
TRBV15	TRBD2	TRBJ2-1	ATSRDRLSGGSYNEQF
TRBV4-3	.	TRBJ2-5	ASSPGGSGETQY
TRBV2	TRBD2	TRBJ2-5	ASSLLLAGDPPETQY
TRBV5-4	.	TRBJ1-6	ASSLDPGLNSPLH
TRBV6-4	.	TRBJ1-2	ASSPQIQNYGYT
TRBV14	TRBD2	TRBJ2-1	ASSLGGIYNEQF
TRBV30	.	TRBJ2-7	AWSFFNNEQY
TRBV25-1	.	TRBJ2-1	ASSGRDEQF
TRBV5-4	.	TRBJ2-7	ASSPLPGEQY
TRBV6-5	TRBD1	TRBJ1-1	ASSYSYQQGTEAF